This T cell receptor beta chain was observed in a study of vaccination effects on CD4 cells after COVID-19. Germline V gene lookup returns CDR1 SGHRS and CDR2 YFSETQ. V lost 3 bases and J 1 base, leaving 7 bases between the germline ends. CDR3 size: 13 residues. ViraFEST assay sequencing came after antigen-specific CD4+ T cells were expanded with viral peptide pools. Having been cultured for roughly 11 days, the cells underwent CD4+ T cell isolation. As for this clone: The antigen is unknown.

Overall study results and limits: Infection-derived and vaccine-derived clones contracted markedly late after vaccination.

Sequencing used immunoSEQ multiplex PCR; TCRdb keeps in-frame clones, though not all of them. The profile shows some 20,000 clones, about 70% of them singletons. The TCR originated in a human donor who received a COVID-19 vaccine. The chain has TRBV5-1 and TRBJ1-1; D not resolved. The sample consisted of CD4+ T cells from PBMCs cultured with HCoV-229E spike peptides, taken before COVID-19 vaccination. This chain's CDR3 is CASSSAPNTEAFF. CDR3 DNA: TGCGCCAGCAGCTCAGCCCCGAACACTGAAGCTTTCTTT. Full variable domain (outside the CDR3, taken from reference TRBV5-1 and TRBJ1-1): KAGVTQTPRYLIKTRGQQVTLSCSPISGHRSVSWYQQTPGQGLQFLFEYFSETQRNKGNFPGRFSGRQFSNSRSEMNVSTLELGDSALYLCASSSAPNTEAFFGQGTRLTVV.